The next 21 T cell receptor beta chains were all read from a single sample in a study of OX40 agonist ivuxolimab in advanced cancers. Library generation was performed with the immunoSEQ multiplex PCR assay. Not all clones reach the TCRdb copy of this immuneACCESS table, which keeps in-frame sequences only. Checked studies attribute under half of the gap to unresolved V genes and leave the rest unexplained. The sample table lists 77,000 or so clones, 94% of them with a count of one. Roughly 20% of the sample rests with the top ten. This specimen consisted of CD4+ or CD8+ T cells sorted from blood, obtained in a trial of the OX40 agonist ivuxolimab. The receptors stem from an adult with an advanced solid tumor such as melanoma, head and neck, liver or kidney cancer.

CDR3 nucleotides: TGTGCCAGCAGTGACTCGCCAGGCGGGACTGAAGCTTTCTTT. Translating it yields CASSDSPGGTEAFF. J is TRBJ1-1 and V is TRBV6-4; no clear D gene. CDR1 and CDR2 from the germline V gene are MRHNA and SNTAGT. The V and J ends lost 0 bases and 5 bases respectively, with 10 bases between them. This CDR3 contains 14 residues.

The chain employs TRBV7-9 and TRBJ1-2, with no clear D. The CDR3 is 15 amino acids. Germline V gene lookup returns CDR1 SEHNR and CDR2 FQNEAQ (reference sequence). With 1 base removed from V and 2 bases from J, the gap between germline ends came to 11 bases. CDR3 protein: CASSLDPSWNYGYTF. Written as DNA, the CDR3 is TGTGCCAGCAGCTTAGACCCGAGCTGGAACTATGGCTACACCTTC.

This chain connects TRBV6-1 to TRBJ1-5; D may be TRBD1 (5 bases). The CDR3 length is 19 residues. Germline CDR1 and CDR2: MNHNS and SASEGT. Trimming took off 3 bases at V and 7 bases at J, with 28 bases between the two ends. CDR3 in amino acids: CASSDYDWDIGGFVQPQHF. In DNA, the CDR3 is TGTGCCAGCAGTGACTACGACTGGGATATTGGGGGGTTCGTGCAGCCCCAGCATTTT.

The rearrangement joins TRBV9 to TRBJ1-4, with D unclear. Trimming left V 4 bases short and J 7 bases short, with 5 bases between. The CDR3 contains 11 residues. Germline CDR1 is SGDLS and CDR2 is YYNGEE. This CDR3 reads CASSLGEKLFF. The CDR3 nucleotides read TGTGCCAGCAGCCTTGGTGAAAAACTGTTTTTT.

CDR3 residues: CASSSERQGLKSEAFF. The CDR3 region has the DNA TGTGCCAGCAGCTCAGAAAGACAGGGCCTTAAGAGTGAAGCTTTCTTT. This chain uses TRBV7-9 with TRBJ1-1, with 7 bases identical to TRBD1. Unmatched junction bases numbered 15, after V lost 4 bases and J lost 7 bases. Per the germline V gene, CDR1 is SEHNR and CDR2 is FQNEAQ (reference sequence). The CDR3 runs to 16 residues. Supplemented by reference TRBV7-9 and TRBJ1-1, the full variable domain reads DTGVSQNPRHKITKRGQNVTFRCDPISEHNRLYWYRQTLGQGPEFLTYFQNEAQLEKSRLLSDRFSAERPKGSFSTLEIQRTEQGDSAMYLCASSSERQGLKSEAFFGQGTRLTVV.

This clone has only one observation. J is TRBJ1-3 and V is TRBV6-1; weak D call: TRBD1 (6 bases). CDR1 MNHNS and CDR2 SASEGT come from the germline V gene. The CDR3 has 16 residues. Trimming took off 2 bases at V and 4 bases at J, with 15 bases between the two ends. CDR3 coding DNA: TGTGCCAGCAGTGAATGGGAAGAGGACAGCGGAAACACCATATATTTT. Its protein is CASSEWEEDSGNTIYF.

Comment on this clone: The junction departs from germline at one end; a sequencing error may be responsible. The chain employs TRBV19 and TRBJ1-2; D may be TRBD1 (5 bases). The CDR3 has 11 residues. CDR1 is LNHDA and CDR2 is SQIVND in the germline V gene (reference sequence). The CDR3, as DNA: TGCGGTACGGGTAGGGGCGATGGCTACACCTTC. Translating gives CGTGRGDGYTF.

This CDR3 is CASSSRDRGPLGYTF. The CDR3 DNA reads TGTGCCAGTAGTAGCCGGGACAGGGGGCCTCTTGGCTACACCTTC. The chain uses TRBV19 and TRBJ1-2; 12 bases are shared with TRBD1. Losses at the gene ends were 4 bases for V and 7 bases for J; bases not matched to a gene: 7. Germline CDR1 reads LNHDA; CDR2 reads SQIVND (reference sequence). The CDR3 covers 15 residues. The variable domain in full, completed from reference TRBV19 and TRBJ1-2, reads DGGITQSPKYLFRKEGQNVTLSCEQNLNHDAMYWYRQDPGQGLRLIYYSQIVNDFQKGDIAEGYSVSREKKESFPLTVTSAQKNPTAFYLCASSSRDRGPLGYTFGSGTRLTVV.

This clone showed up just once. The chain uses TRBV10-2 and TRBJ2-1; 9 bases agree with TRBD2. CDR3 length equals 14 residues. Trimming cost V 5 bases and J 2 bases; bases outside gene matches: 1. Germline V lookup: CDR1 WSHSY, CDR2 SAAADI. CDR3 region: CASSQRGAYNEQFF. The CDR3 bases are TGCGCCAGCAGTCAGCGGGGGGCCTACAATGAGCAGTTCTTC.

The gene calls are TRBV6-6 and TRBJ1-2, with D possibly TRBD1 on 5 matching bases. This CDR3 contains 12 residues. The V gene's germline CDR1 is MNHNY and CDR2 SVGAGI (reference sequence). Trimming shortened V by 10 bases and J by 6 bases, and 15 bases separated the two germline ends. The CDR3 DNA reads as TGTGCCACCCGCGACGGGGCTGATGGCTACACCTTC. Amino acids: CATRDGADGYTF.

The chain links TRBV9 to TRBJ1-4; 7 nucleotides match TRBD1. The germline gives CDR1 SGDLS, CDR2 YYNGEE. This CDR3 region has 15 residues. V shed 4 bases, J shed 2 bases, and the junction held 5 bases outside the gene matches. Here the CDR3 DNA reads TGTGCCAGCAGCATGGCGACAGGGACTAATGAAAAACTGTTTTTT. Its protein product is CASSMATGTNEKLFF.

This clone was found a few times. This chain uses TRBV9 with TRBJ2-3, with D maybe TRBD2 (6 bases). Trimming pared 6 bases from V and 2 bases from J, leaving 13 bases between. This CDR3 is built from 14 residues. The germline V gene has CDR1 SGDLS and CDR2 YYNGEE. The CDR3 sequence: CASMRDQITDTQYF. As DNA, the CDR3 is TGTGCCAGCATGCGGGACCAAATCACAGATACGCAGTATTTT.

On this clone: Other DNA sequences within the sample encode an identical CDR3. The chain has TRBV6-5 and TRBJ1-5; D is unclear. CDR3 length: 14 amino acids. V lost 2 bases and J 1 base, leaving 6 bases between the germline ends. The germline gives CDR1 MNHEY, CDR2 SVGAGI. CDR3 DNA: TGTGCCAGCAGTTACGGAGGGAGCAATCAGCCCCAGCATTTT. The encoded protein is CASSYGGSNQPQHF.

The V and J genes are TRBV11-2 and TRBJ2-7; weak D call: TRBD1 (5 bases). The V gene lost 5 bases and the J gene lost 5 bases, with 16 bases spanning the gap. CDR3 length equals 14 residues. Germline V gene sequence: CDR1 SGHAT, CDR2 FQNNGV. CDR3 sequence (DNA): TGTGCCAGCAGCGGAGAGGCCAGGGCTCACGAGCAGTACTTC. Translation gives CASSGEARAHEQYF.

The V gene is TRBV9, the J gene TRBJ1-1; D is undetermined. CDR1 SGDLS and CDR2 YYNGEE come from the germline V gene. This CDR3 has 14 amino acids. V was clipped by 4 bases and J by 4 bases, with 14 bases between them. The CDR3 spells CASSLVQSPTEAFF. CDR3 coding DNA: TGTGCCAGCAGCCTAGTACAGTCCCCCACTGAAGCTTTCTTT. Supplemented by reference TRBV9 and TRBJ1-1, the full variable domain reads DSGVTQTPKHLITATGQRVTLRCSPRSGDLSVYWYQQSLDQGLQFLIQYYNGEERAKGNILERFSAQQFPDLHSELNLSSLELGDSALYFCASSLVQSPTEAFFGQGTRLTVV.

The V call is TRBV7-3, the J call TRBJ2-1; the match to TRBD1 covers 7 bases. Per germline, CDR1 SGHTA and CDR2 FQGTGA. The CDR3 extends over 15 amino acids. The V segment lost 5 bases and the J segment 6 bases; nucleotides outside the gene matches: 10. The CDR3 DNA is TGTGCCAGCAGCCCTCGACAGGGAAGGGTCAATGAGCAGTTCTTC. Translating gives CASSPRQGRVNEQFF.

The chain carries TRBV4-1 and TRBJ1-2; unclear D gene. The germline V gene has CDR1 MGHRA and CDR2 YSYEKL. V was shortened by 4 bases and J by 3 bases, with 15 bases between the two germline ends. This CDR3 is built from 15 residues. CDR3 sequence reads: CASSLVQFSDYGYTF. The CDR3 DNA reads TGCGCCAGCAGCCTTGTACAGTTCTCTGACTATGGCTACACCTTC.

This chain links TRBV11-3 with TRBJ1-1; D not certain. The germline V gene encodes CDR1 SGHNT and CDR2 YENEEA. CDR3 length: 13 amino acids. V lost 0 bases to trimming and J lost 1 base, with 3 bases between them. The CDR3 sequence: CASSLDGNTEAFF. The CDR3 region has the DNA TGTGCCAGCAGCTTAGATGGGAACACTGAAGCTTTCTTT.

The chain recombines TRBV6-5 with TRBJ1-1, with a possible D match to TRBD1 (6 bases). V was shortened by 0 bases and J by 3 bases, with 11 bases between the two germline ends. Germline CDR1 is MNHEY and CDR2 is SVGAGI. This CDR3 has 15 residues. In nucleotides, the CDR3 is TGTGCCAGCAGTTACTCCGCAGGGGTGTACACTGAAGCTTTCTTT. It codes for CASSYSAGVYTEAFF.

The CDR3 here is CASSYSPGREQFF. Written as DNA, the CDR3 is TGTGCCAGCAGTTATAGTCCCGGACGGGAGCAGTTCTTC. The chain recombines TRBV6-5 with TRBJ2-1; no definite D call. This CDR3 spans 13 amino acids. The V end lost 3 bases, the J end lost 10 bases, and 13 bases lay between the germline ends. Germline V gives CDR1 MNHEY, CDR2 SVGAGI.

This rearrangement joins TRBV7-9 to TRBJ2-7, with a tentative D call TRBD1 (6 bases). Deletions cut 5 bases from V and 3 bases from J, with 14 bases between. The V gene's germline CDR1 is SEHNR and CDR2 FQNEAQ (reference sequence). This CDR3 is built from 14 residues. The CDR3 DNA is TGTGCCAGCAGCCCCAGGGACACCAACTACGAGCAGTACTTC. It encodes CASSPRDTNYEQYF.